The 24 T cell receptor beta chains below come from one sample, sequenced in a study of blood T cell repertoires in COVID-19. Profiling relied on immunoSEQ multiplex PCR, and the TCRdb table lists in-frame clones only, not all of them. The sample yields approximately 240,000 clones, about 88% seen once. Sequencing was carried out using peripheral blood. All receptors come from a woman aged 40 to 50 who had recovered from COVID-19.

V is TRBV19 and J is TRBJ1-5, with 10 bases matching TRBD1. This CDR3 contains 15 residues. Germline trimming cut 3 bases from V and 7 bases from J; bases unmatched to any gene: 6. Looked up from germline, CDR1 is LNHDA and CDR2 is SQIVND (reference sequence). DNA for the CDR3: TGTGCCAGTAGTATTGAGACAGGGGGCCGACAGCCCCAGCATTTT. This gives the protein CASSIETGGRQPQHF.

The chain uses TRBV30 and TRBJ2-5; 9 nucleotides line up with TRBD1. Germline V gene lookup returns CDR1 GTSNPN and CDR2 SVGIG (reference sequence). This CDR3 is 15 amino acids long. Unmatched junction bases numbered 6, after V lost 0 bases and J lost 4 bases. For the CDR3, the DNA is TGTGCCTGGAGTGTCTACGGGACAGGGCGAGAGACCCAGTACTTC. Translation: CAWSVYGTGRETQYF.

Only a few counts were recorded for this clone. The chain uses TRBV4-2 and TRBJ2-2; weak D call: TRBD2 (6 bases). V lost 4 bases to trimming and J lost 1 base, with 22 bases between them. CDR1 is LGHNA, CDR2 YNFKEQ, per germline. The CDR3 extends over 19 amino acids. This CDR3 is CASSRSPGLPSGNTGELFF. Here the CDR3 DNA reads TGTGCCAGCAGCCGGTCCCCGGGACTCCCCTCGGGGAACACCGGGGAGCTGTTTTTT.

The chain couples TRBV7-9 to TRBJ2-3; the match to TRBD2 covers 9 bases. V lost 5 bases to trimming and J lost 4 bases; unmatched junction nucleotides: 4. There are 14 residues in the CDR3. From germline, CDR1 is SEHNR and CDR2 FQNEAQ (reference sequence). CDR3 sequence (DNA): TGTGCCAGCAGCATGGGACTAGCCGCAGATACGCAGTATTTT. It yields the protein CASSMGLAADTQYF.

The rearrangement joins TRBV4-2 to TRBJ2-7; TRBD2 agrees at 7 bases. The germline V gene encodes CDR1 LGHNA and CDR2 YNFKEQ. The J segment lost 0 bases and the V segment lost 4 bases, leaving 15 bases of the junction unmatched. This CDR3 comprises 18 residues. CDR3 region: CASSPSLKGGPSSYEQYF. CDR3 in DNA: TGTGCCAGCAGCCCTTCCCTTAAGGGAGGGCCTAGCTCCTACGAGCAGTACTTC.

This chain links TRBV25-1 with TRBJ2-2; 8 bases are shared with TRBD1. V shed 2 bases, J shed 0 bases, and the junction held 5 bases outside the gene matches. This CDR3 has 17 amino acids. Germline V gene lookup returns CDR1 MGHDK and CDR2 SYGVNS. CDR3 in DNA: TGTGCCAGCAGTGAACTTCCGGGACAGGCGAACACCGGGGAGCTGTTTTTT. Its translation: CASSELPGQANTGELFF.

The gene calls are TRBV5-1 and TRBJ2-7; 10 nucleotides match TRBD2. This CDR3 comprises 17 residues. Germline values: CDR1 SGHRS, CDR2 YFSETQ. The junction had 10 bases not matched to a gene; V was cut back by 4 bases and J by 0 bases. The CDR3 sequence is CASSPGNSGGPSYEQYF. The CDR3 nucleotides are TGCGCCAGCAGCCCGGGTAATAGCGGGGGGCCCTCCTACGAGCAGTACTTC.

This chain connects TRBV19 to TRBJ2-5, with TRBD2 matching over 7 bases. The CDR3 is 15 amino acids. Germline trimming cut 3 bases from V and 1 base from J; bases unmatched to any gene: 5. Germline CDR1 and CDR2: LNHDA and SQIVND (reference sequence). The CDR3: CASSIRASGQETQYF. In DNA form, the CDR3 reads TGTGCCAGTAGTATTAGGGCTAGCGGCCAAGAGACCCAGTACTTC.

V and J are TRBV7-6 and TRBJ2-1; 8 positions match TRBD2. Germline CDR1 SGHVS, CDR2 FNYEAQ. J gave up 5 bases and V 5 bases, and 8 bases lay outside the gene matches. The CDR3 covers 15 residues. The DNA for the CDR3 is TGTGCCAGCAGCCACACTAGCGGCCCACACAATGAGCAGTTCTTC. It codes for CASSHTSGPHNEQFF.

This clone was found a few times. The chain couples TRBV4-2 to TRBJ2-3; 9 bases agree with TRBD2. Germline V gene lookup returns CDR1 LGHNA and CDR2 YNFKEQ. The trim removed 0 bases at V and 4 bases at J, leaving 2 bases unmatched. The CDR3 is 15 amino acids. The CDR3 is CASSQERGGPDTQYF. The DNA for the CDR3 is TGTGCCAGCAGCCAAGAGCGGGGGGGCCCAGATACGCAGTATTTT.

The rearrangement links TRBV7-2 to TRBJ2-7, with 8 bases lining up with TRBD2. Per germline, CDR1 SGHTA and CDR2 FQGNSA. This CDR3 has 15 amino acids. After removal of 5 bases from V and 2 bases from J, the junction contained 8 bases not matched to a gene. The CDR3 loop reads CASSTLTSGPYEQYF. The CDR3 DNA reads TGTGCCAGCAGCACCCTCACTAGCGGACCCTACGAGCAGTACTTC. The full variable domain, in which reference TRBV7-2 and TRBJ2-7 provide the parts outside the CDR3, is GAGVSQSPSNKVTEKGKDVELRCDPISGHTALYWYRQSLGQGLEFLIYFQGNSAPDKSGLPSDRFSAERTGGSVSTLTIQRTQQEDSAVYLCASSTLTSGPYEQYFGPGTRLTVT.

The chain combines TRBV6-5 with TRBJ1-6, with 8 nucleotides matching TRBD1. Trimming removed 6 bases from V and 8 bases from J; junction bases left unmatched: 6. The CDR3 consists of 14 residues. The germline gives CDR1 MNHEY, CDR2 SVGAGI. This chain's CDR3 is CASSLTGGYSPLHF. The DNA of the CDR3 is TGTGCCAGCAGCCTTACAGGGGGGTATTCACCCCTCCACTTT.

CDR3 region: CAGGTFGSGELFF. DNA for the CDR3: TGTGCCGGGGGGACGTTCGGTTCCGGGGAGCTGTTTTTT. The chain employs TRBV19 and TRBJ2-2; the D gene is possibly TRBD2 (6 bases). CDR3 length: 13 residues. The germline CDR1 and CDR2 sequences are LNHDA and SQIVND (reference sequence). V was pared by 11 bases and J by 6 bases, with 16 bases between.

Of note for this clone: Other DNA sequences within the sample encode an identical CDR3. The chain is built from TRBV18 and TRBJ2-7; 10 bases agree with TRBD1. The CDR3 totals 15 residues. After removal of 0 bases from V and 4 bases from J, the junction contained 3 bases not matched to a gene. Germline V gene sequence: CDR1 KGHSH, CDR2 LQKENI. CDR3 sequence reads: CASSPPGQGRYEQYF. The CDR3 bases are TGTGCCAGCTCACCACCGGGACAGGGGAGATACGAGCAGTACTTC.

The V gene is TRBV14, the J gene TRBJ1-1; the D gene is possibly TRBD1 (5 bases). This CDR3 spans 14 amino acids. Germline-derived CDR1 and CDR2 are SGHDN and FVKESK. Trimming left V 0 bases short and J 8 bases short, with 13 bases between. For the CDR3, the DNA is TGTGCCAGCAGCCAAGAGACCAGGGAGGGGGAAGCTTTCTTT. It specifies CASSQETREGEAFF.

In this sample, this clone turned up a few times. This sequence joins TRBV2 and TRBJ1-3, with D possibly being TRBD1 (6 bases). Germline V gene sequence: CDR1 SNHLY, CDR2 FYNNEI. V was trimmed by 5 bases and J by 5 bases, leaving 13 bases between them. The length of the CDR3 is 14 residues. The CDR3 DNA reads TGTGCCAGCAGTCCCGACAGGTTTAGAAACACCATATATTTT. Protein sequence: CASSPDRFRNTIYF.

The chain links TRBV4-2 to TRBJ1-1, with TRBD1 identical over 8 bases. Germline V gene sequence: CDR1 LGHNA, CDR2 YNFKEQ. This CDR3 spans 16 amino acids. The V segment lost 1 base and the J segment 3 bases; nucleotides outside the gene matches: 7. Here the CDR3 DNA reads TGTGCCAGCAGCCAAGGGGGTGACAGGGGACACACTGAAGCTTTCTTT. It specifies CASSQGGDRGHTEAFF.

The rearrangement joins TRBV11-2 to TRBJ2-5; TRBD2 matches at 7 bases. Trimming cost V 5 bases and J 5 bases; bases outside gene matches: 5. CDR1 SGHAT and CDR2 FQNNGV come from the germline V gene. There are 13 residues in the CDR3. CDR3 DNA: TGTGCCAGCAGCCTATGGGGGGGGGAGACCCAGTACTTC. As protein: CASSLWGGETQYF.

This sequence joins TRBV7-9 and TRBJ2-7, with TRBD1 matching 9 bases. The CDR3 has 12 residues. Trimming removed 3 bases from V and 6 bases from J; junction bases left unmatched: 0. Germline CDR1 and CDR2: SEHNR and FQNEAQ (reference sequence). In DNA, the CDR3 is TGTGCCAGCAGCTTGACAGGGGGCGAGCAGTACTTC. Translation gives CASSLTGGEQYF. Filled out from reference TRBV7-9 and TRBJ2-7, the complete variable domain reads DTGVSQNPRHKITKRGQNVTFRCDPISEHNRLYWYRQTLGQGPEFLTYFQNEAQLEKSRLLSDRFSAERPKGSFSTLEIQRTEQGDSAMYLCASSLTGGEQYFGPGTRLTVT.

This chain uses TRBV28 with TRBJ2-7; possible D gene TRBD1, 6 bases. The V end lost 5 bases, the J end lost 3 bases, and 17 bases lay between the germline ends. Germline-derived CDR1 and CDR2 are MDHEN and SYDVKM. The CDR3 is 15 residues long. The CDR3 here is CASSLLGTQDYEQYF. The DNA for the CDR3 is TGTGCCAGCAGTCTTCTCGGGACACAAGACTACGAGCAGTACTTC.

The CDR3 region has the DNA TGTGCCAGTAGTATATTGGCAGGGGGGTATGGCTACACCTTC. Protein: CASSILAGGYGYTF. The V and J genes are TRBV19 and TRBJ1-2; TRBD1 agrees at 7 bases. The CDR3 is 14 amino acids. V shed 2 bases, J shed 5 bases, and the junction held 5 bases outside the gene matches. Germline V gene lookup returns CDR1 LNHDA and CDR2 SQIVND (reference sequence).

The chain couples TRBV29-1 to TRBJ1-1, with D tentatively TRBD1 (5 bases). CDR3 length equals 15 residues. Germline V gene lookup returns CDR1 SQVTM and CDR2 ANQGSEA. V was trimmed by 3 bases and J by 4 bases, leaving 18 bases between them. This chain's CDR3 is CSVDSGLHRGTEAFF. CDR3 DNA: TGCAGCGTTGACTCCGGTCTCCATAGGGGCACTGAAGCTTTCTTT.

CDR3 nucleotides: TGTGCCAGCAGCTTCAGACTAGCCGGCATGGGTGAGCAGTACTTC. Translating it yields CASSFRLAGMGEQYF. This chain connects TRBV7-2 to TRBJ2-7; TRBD2 aligns across 7 bases. This CDR3 contains 15 residues. J gave up 7 bases and V 3 bases, and 12 bases lay outside the gene matches. Germline CDR1 SGHTA, CDR2 FQGNSA.

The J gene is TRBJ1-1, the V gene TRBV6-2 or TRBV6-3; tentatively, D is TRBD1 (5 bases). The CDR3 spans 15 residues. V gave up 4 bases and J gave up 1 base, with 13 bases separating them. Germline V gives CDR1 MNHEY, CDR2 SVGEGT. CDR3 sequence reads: CASSFRGLENTEAFF. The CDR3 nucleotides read TGTGCCAGCAGTTTTAGGGGTTTGGAGAACACTGAAGCTTTCTTT.